The sample holds many counts of the clone carrying this T cell receptor beta chain. This sample was taken from a study of regulatory T cells in long-lasting Graves disease. For TCR beta, libraries came from iRepertoire HTBI primers and Arm-PCR of CDR3 regions. MiXCR was run by TCRdb on the multiplex PCR reads, yielding one entry per CDR3 protein. The table includes about 620,000 distinct CDR3 sequences, around 15% detected once. Time point meaning: newly diagnosed GD, antithyroid drugs for less than 3 months. Extracted PBMC RNA gave rise to the TCR library. A volume of approximately 10 milliliters of peripheral blood was collected in EDTA tubes. The CDR3 totals 14 residues. Deletions cut 5 bases from V and 3 bases from J, with 11 bases between. These data were also reused for a study on T cells in Graves' hyperthyroidism and ophthalmopathy. That study adds: Patients counted as stable if ophthalmopathy did not develop within 18 months.

Specimen: peripheral blood mononuclear cells (PBMCs), collected at new diagnosis, from a patient treated with antithyroid drugs. This sequence originates from a woman in her twenties or thirties with Graves disease. The chain carries TRBV12-3 or TRBV12-4 and TRBJ2-1; weak D call: TRBD2 (5 bases). The CDR3 DNA reads as TGTGCCAGCAGTGAATGGACTGACTACAATGAGCAGTTCTTC. Amino acid sequence: CASSEWTDYNEQFF.